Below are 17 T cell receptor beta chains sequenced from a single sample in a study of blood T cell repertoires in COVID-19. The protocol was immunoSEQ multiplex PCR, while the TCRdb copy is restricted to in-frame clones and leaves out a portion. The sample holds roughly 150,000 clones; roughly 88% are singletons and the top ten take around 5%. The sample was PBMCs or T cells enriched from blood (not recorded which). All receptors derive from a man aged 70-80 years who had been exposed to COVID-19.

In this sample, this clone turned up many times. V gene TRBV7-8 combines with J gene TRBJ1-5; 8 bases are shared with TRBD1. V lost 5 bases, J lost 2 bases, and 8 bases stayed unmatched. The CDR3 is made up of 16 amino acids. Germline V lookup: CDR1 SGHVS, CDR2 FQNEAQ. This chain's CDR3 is CASSRDRGTGNQPQHF. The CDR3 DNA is TGTGCCAGCAGCCGAGACAGGGGCACCGGCAATCAGCCCCAGCATTTT. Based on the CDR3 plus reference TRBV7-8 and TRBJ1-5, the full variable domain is GAGVSQSPRYKVAKRGQDVALRCDPISGHVSLFWYQQALGQGPEFLTYFQNEAQLDKSGLPSDRFFAERPEGSVSTLKIQRTQQEDSAVYLCASSRDRGTGNQPQHFGDGTRLSIL.

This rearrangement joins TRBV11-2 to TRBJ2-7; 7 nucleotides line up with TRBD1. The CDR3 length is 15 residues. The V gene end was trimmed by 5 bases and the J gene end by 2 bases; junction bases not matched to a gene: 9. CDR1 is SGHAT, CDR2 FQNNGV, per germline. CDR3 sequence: CASSQGPGQPYEQYF. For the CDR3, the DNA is TGTGCCAGCAGCCAGGGGCCGGGACAGCCCTACGAGCAGTACTTC.

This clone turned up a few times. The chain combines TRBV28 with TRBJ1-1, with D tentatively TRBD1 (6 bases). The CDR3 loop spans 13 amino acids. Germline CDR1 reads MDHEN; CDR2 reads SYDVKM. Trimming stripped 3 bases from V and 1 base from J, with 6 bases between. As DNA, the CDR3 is TGTGCCAGCAGTTTGGGACAGAACACTGAAGCTTTCTTT. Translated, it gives CASSLGQNTEAFF.

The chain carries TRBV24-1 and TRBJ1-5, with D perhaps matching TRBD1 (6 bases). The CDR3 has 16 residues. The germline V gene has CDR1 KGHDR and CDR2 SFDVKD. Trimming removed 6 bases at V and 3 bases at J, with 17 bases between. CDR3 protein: CATSSAGEGDNQPQHF. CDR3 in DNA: TGTGCCACCAGTTCGGCCGGGGAGGGGGACAATCAGCCCCAGCATTTT.

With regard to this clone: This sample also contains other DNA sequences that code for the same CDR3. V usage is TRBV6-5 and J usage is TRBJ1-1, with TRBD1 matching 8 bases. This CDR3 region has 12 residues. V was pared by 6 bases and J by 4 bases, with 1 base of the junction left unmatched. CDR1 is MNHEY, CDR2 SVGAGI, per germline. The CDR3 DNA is TGTGCCAGCAGCGGGACAGGCACTGAAGCTTTCTTT. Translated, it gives CASSGTGTEAFF.

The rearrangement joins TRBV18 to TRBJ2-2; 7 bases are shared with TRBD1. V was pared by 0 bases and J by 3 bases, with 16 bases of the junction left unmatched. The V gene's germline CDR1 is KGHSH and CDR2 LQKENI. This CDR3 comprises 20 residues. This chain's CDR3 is CASSPPQQGTPFLDTGELFF. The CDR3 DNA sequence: TGTGCCAGCTCACCACCTCAACAGGGGACCCCATTTTTGGACACCGGGGAGCTGTTTTTT. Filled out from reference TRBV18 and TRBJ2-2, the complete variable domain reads NAGVMQNPRHLVRRRGQEARLRCSPMKGHSHVYWYRQLPEEGLKFMVYLQKENIIDESGMPKERFSAEFPKEGPSILRIQQVVRGDSAAYFCASSPPQQGTPFLDTGELFFGEGSRLTVL.

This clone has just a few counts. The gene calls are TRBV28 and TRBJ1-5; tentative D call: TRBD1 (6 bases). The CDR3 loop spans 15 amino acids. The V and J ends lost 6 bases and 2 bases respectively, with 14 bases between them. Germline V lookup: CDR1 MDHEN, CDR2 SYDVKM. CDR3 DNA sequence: TGTGCCAGCAGAGATCCTGGACAGCGCAATCAGCCCCAGCATTTT. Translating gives CASRDPGQRNQPQHF. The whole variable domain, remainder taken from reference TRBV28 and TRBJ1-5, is DVKVTQSSRYLVKRTGEKVFLECVQDMDHENMFWYRQDPGLGLRLIYFSYDVKMKEKGDIPEGYSVSREKKERFSLILESASTNQTSMYLCASRDPGQRNQPQHFGDGTRLSIL.

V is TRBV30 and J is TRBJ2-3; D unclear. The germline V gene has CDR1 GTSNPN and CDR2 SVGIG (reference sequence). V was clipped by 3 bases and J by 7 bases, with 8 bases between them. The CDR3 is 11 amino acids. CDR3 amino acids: CAWRRDHTQYF. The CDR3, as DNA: TGTGCCTGGAGACGCGATCATACGCAGTATTTT.

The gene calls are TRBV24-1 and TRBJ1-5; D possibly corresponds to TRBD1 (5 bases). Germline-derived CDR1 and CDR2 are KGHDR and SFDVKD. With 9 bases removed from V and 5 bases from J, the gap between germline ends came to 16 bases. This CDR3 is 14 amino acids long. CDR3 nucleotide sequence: TGTGCCACCCAGGACGGGGGTGGTTATCAGCCCCAGCATTTT. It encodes CATQDGGGYQPQHF.

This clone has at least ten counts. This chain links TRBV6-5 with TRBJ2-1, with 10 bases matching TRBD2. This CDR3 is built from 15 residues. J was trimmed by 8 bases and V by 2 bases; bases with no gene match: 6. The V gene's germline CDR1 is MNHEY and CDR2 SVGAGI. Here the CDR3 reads CASSYPASGGDEQFF. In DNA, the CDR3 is TGTGCCAGCAGTTACCCGGCTAGCGGGGGTGATGAGCAGTTCTTC.

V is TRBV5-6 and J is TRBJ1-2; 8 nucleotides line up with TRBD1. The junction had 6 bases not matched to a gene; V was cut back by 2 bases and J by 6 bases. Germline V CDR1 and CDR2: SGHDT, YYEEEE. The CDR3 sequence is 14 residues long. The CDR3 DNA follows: TGTGCCAGCAGCTTTTCAGGGGGCGGCGATGGCTACACCTTC. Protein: CASSFSGGGDGYTF.

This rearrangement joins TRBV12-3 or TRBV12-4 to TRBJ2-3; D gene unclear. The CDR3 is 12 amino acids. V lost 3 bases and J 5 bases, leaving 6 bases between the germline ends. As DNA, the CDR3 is TGTGCCAGCAGTTTTAGTGTAGATACGCAGTATTTT. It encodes CASSFSVDTQYF.

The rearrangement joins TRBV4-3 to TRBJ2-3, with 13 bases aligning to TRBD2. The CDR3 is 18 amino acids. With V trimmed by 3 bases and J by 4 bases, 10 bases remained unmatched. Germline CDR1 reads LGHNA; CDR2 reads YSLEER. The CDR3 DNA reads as TGCGCCAGCAGCCAGCATACTAGCGGGGGGGCCGTCGCAGATACGCAGTATTTT. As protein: CASSQHTSGGAVADTQYF.

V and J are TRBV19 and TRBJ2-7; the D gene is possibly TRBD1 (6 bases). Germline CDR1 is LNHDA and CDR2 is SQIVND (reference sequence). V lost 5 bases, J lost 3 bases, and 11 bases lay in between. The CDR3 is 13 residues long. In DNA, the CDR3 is TGTGCCAGTAGTTTTACAGGGAACTACGAGCAGTACTTC. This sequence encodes CASSFTGNYEQYF.

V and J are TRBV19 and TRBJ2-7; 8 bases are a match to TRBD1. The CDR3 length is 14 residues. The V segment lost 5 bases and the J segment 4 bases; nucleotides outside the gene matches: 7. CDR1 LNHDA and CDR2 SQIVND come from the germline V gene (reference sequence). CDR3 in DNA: TGTGCCAGTAGTCTCCAGGGGGCGCGGTACGAGCAGTACTTC. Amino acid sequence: CASSLQGARYEQYF.

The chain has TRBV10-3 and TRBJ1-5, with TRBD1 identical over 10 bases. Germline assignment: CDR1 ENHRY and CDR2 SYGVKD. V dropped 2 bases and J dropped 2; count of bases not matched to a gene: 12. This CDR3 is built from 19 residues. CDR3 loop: CAISETPGQGVRGNQPQHF. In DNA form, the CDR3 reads TGTGCCATCAGTGAGACTCCCGGACAGGGGGTTCGAGGCAATCAGCCCCAGCATTTT.

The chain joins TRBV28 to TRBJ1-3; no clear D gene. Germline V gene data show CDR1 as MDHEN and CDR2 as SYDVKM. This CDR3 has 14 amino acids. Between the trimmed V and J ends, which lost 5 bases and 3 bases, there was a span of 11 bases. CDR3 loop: CASSAFFYGNTIYF. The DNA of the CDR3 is TGTGCCAGCAGTGCCTTTTTCTATGGAAACACCATATATTTT. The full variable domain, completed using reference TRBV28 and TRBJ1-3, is DVKVTQSSRYLVKRTGEKVFLECVQDMDHENMFWYRQDPGLGLRLIYFSYDVKMKEKGDIPEGYSVSREKKERFSLILESASTNQTSMYLCASSAFFYGNTIYFGEGSWLTVV.